Following are 26 T cell receptor beta chains from one sample sequenced in a study of blood T cell repertoires in COVID-19. The data were produced by immunoSEQ multiplex PCR, yet TCRdb's version contains in-frame clones alone and is incomplete. The sample has about 260,000 clones; around 80% are singletons. Sample: peripheral blood. These TCRs come from a man in his sixties with acute or convalescent COVID-19.

The chain uses TRBV6-5 and TRBJ1-2; perhaps TRBD1 as D (5 bases). Deletions cut 2 bases from V and 4 bases from J, with 11 bases between. This CDR3 has 14 amino acids. Per the germline V gene, CDR1 is MNHEY and CDR2 is SVGAGI. This chain's CDR3 is CASSYGGRSYGYTF. The CDR3 bases are TGTGCCAGCAGTTACGGGGGGAGAAGCTATGGCTACACCTTC.

This clone was seen a few times. The J gene is TRBJ1-2, the V gene TRBV28, with D possibly TRBD1 on 5 matching bases. The CDR3 sequence is 16 residues long. Between the trimmed V and J ends, which lost 6 bases and 4 bases, there was a span of 21 bases. Germline V gene data show CDR1 as MDHEN and CDR2 as SYDVKM. The CDR3 nucleotides are TGTGCCAGCAGCTCCTCCCTGGGGTTTAGGGGCTATGGCTACACCTTC. This gives the protein CASSSSLGFRGYGYTF.

The chain combines TRBV19 with TRBJ1-3; 9 bases match TRBD1. This CDR3 contains 15 residues. The V gene's germline CDR1 is LNHDA and CDR2 SQIVND (reference sequence). The CDR3 protein is CASRAGTGFGNTIYF. The CDR3 DNA reads TGTGCTTCCAGGGCCGGGACAGGGTTTGGAAACACCATATATTTT.

This chain uses TRBV11-2 with TRBJ1-6, with D unresolved. The CDR3 consists of 18 residues. V was clipped by 2 bases and J by 0 bases, with 14 bases between them. The germline V gene has CDR1 SGHAT and CDR2 FQNNGV. CDR3 sequence reads: CASSLKAGSSSYNSPLHF. Here the CDR3 DNA reads TGTGCCAGCAGCTTAAAGGCGGGTTCAAGCTCCTATAATTCACCCCTCCACTTT.

This sequence joins TRBV12-3 or TRBV12-4 and TRBJ2-7; 7 bases map to TRBD1. The trim removed 6 bases at V and 10 bases at J, leaving 9 bases unmatched. CDR3 size: 12 residues. CDR3 region: CASSYGTAPQYF. The DNA of the CDR3 is TGTGCCAGCAGCTACGGGACAGCGCCACAGTACTTC.

V is TRBV7-9 and J is TRBJ1-2; 7 nucleotides match TRBD1. V lost 3 bases, J lost 4 bases, and 5 bases stayed unmatched. Germline V gene data show CDR1 as SEHNR and CDR2 as FQNEAQ (reference sequence). This CDR3 is 14 amino acids long. DNA for the CDR3: TGTGCCAGCAGCTTCAGGGGGAGAGGCTATGGCTACACCTTC. Translated: CASSFRGRGYGYTF.

This chain joins TRBV6-6 and TRBJ1-5; no firm D call. The CDR3 is 15 amino acids. Per the germline V gene, CDR1 is MNHNY and CDR2 is SVGAGI (reference sequence). V gave up 5 bases and J gave up 1 base, with 12 bases separating them. The CDR3 nucleotides read TGTGCCAGCAGTCCCCCAGGCATCAGCAATCAGCCCCAGCATTTT. Amino acid sequence: CASSPPGISNQPQHF.

This clone turned up a few times. This sequence joins TRBV24-1 and TRBJ2-7; a weak D match, TRBD1 (6 bases). Between the trimmed V and J ends, which lost 3 bases and 5 bases, there was a span of 13 bases. The germline V gene encodes CDR1 KGHDR and CDR2 SFDVKD. The CDR3 extends over 14 amino acids. CDR3 sequence (DNA): TGTGCCACCAGTGATCGCAGGGGAACCCACGAGCAGTACTTC. This translates into CATSDRRGTHEQYF.

The chain joins TRBV9 to TRBJ2-5, with TRBD1 matching over 8 bases. The V gene's germline CDR1 is SGDLS and CDR2 YYNGEE. The CDR3 runs 15 residues. With 4 bases clipped from V and 10 bases from J, the junction kept 15 bases outside the gene matches. The CDR3, as DNA: TGTGCCAGCAGCCCCACCGGACAGGGACTCGGGGGCCAGTACTTC. The encoded protein is CASSPTGQGLGGQYF.

V gene TRBV10-3 combines with J gene TRBJ2-3, with 9 bases aligning to TRBD2. In germline, CDR1 is ENHRY, CDR2 SYGVKD. The trim removed 3 bases at V and 6 bases at J, leaving 13 bases unmatched. The CDR3 loop spans 17 amino acids. CDR3 loop: CAISDRSGRNNGDTQYF. CDR3 sequence (DNA): TGTGCCATCAGTGATCGTAGCGGGAGAAATAACGGGGATACGCAGTATTTT.

V and J are TRBV10-3 and TRBJ2-7, with D perhaps TRBD2 (7 bases). The CDR3 has 13 residues. Trimming removed 8 bases from V and 5 bases from J, with 16 bases in between. CDR1 and CDR2 (germline): ENHRY, SYGVKD. CDR3 bases: TGTGCCATCCAAAGCCGGGGGGCCCACGAGCAGTACTTC. The encoded protein is CAIQSRGAHEQYF.

The chain links TRBV25-1 to TRBJ2-7; the D gene is possibly TRBD2 (5 bases). V lost 3 bases and J 7 bases, leaving 22 bases between the germline ends. From germline, CDR1 is MGHDK and CDR2 SYGVNS. The CDR3 is 16 residues long. CDR3 in DNA: TGTGCCAGCAGTGACTATACCCCGGGTCAGCCGGGGGAGCAGTACTTC. It specifies CASSDYTPGQPGEQYF.

The rearrangement joins TRBV5-1 to TRBJ1-6; the D is unclear. The germline gives CDR1 SGHRS, CDR2 YFSETQ. This CDR3 is 15 amino acids long. Trimming stripped 7 bases from V and 7 bases from J, with 18 bases between. The CDR3 sequence: CASSLDVGENSPLHF. For the CDR3, the DNA is TGCGCCAGCTCTCTCGACGTCGGAGAAAATTCACCCCTCCACTTT.

The sample holds a few counts of this clone. The rearrangement joins TRBV28 to TRBJ1-4, with 11 bases aligning to TRBD1. The CDR3 is made up of 16 amino acids. Germline loops: CDR1 MDHEN, CDR2 SYDVKM. Trimming at V came to 6 bases and at J to 0 bases, leaving 3 bases not matched to a gene. CDR3 nucleotide sequence: TGTGCCAGCAGCGGACAGGGGGCTGCAACTAATGAAAAACTGTTTTTT. Translation: CASSGQGAATNEKLFF.

The chain joins TRBV25-1 to TRBJ2-7; perhaps TRBD1 as D (6 bases). The CDR3 sequence is 15 residues long. Trimming left V 7 bases short and J 0 bases short, with 16 bases between. Germline V gene data show CDR1 as MGHDK and CDR2 as SYGVNS. This CDR3 reads CASIQDSLPSYEQYF. CDR3 sequence (DNA): TGTGCCAGCATCCAGGACAGCCTGCCCTCCTACGAGCAGTACTTC.

V is TRBV6-5 and J is TRBJ2-4; 9 bases agree with TRBD1. CDR1 is MNHEY and CDR2 is SVGAGI in the germline V gene. Unmatched junction bases numbered 12, after V lost 6 bases and J lost 9 bases. There are 15 residues in the CDR3. CDR3 nucleotide sequence: TGTGCCAGCAGGCGGGACAGGGATTTGGGGGCCATTCAGTACTTC. Its translation is CASRRDRDLGAIQYF.

In DNA form, the CDR3 reads TGCGCCAGCAGCCAAGGGCTAGTCGTCTCCAATGAGCAGTTCTTC. Its protein is CASSQGLVVSNEQFF. The V and J genes are TRBV4-3 and TRBJ2-1; D remains unclear. Germline CDR1 reads LGHNA; CDR2 reads YSLEER. Trimming stripped 1 base from V and 6 bases from J, with 13 bases between. The CDR3 runs to 15 residues.

This sequence joins TRBV15 and TRBJ1-4; D is perhaps TRBD1 (5 bases). The CDR3 spans 16 residues. Trimming pared 0 bases from V and 10 bases from J, leaving 18 bases between. CDR1 is LNHNV, CDR2 YYDKDF, per germline (reference sequence). The CDR3 protein is CATSRDTPTVLRKLFF. CDR3 nucleotides: TGTGCCACCAGCAGAGATACGCCGACAGTATTACGAAAACTGTTTTTT.

This rearrangement joins TRBV27 to TRBJ2-1; 8 bases are shared with TRBD1. The CDR3 contains 14 residues. Germline trimming cut 8 bases from V and 5 bases from J; bases unmatched to any gene: 8. Germline loops: CDR1 MNHEY, CDR2 SMNVEV (reference sequence). This CDR3 is CASRLRTGNNEQFF. In nucleotides, the CDR3 is TGTGCCAGCCGTCTAAGGACAGGGAACAATGAGCAGTTCTTC.

This chain uses TRBV18 with TRBJ2-1; 12 positions match TRBD2. Germline CDR1 KGHSH, CDR2 LQKENI. V trimming: 3 bases; J trimming: 0 bases; junction bases outside the gene matches: 9. This CDR3 region has 19 residues. This CDR3 is CASSPGTSGYQSSYNEQFF. In DNA form, the CDR3 reads TGTGCCAGCTCACCGGGGACTAGCGGGTACCAAAGCTCCTACAATGAGCAGTTCTTC.

V is TRBV9 and J is TRBJ2-5; the match to TRBD2 covers 7 bases. The CDR3 has 15 residues. V dropped 4 bases and J dropped 2; count of bases not matched to a gene: 8. Germline-derived CDR1 and CDR2 are SGDLS and YYNGEE. In nucleotides, the CDR3 is TGTGCCAGCAGCAGATCGGGGGGTCCTCAAGAGACCCAGTACTTC. Protein: CASSRSGGPQETQYF.

The V and J genes are TRBV4-2 and TRBJ2-2; 8 positions match TRBD1. Germline V gene lookup returns CDR1 LGHNA and CDR2 YNFKEQ. This CDR3 has 15 amino acids. The V and J ends lost 4 bases and 5 bases, in that order; junction bases with no gene match: 6. CDR3 bases: TGTGCCAGCAGCCCTGGACAGGGTGGGACCGGGGAGCTGTTTTTT. The encoded protein is CASSPGQGGTGELFF.

This clone was found a few times. The chain has TRBV4-1 and TRBJ1-5; D perhaps matches TRBD1 (5 bases). V shed 0 bases and J shed 4 bases, with 16 bases lying between them. Per the germline V gene, CDR1 is MGHRA and CDR2 is YSYEKL. This CDR3 is 17 amino acids long. The CDR3 loop is CASSQELGGYENQPQHF. Here the CDR3 DNA reads TGCGCCAGCAGCCAAGAATTGGGGGGGTATGAAAATCAGCCCCAGCATTTT.

CDR3 sequence (DNA): TGTGCCATCAGGCCCCAAGGCGGGAGTTTTCCAGATACGCAGTATTTT. Translating gives CAIRPQGGSFPDTQYF. This sequence joins TRBV10-3 and TRBJ2-3; 7 positions agree with TRBD2. CDR1 is ENHRY and CDR2 is SYGVKD in the germline V gene. V lost 6 bases to trimming and J lost 4 bases; unmatched junction nucleotides: 13. The CDR3 contains 16 residues.

The chain has TRBV15 and TRBJ2-1; D is perhaps TRBD2 (6 bases). The germline gives CDR1 LNHNV, CDR2 YYDKDF (reference sequence). This CDR3 has 15 residues. V dropped 5 bases and J dropped 9 bases, with 20 bases sitting between them. The CDR3 protein is CATSSRRDLRSEQFF. In DNA form, the CDR3 reads TGTGCCACCAGCTCGAGGAGGGACCTAAGGAGTGAGCAGTTCTTC.

The chain carries TRBV28 and TRBJ1-2; 12 positions match TRBD1. There are 20 residues in the CDR3. Germline V gene sequence: CDR1 MDHEN, CDR2 SYDVKM. V dropped 6 bases and J dropped 1; count of bases not matched to a gene: 18. The CDR3: CASSVPGTGGGGPLNYGYTF. DNA of the CDR3: TGTGCCAGCAGCGTCCCCGGGACAGGGGGCGGAGGGCCCCTTAACTATGGCTACACCTTC.